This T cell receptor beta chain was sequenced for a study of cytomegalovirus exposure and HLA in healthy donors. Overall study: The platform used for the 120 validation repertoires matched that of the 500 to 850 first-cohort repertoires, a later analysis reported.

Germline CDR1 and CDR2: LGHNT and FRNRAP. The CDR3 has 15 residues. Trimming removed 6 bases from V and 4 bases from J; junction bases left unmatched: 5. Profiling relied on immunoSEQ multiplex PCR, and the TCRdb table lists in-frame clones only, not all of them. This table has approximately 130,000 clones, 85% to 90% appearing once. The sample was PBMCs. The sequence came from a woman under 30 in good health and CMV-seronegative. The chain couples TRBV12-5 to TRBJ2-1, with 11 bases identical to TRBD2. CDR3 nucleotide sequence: TGTGCTAGTGGCTCGGGACTAGCGGATTACAATGAGCAGTTCTTC. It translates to CASGSGLADYNEQFF.